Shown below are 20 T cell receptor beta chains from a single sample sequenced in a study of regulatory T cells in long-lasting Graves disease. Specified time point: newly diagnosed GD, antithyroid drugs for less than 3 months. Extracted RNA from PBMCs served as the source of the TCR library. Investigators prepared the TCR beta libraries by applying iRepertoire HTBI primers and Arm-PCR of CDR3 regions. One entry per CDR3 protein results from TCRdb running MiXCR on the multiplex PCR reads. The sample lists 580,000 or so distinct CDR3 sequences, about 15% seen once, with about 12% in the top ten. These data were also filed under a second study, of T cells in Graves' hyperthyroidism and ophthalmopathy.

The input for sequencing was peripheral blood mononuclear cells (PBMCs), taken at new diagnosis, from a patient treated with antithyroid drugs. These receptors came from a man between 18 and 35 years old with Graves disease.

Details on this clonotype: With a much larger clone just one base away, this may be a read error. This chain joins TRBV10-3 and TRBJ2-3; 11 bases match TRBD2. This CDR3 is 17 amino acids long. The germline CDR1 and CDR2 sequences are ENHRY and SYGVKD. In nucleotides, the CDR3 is TGTGCCGTCAGTGAGTCGACTAGCGGGACGACCACAGATACGCAGTATTTT. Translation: CAVSESTSGTTTDTQYF.

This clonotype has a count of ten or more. The CDR3 DNA follows: TGTGCCAGCAGTTCGAGCCGCCCGGGACTTACATCCTACGAGCAGTACTTC. Amino acids: CASSSSRPGLTSYEQYF. This rearrangement joins TRBV6-5 to TRBJ2-7, with D possibly matching TRBD2 (6 bases). This CDR3 region has 17 residues. Germline loops: CDR1 MNHEY, CDR2 SVGAGI. Trimming took off 4 bases at V and 1 base at J, with 20 bases between the two ends.

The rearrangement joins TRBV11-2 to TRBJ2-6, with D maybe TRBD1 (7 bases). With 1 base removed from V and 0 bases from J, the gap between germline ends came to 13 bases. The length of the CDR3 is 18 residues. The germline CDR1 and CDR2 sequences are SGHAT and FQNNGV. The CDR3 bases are TGTGCCAGCAGCTTAGGGCAGGGGGGTCCCTCTGGGGCCAACGTCCTGACTTTC. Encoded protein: CASSLGQGGPSGANVLTF.

In DNA, the CDR3 is TGCAGCGTTGAGGGACTATCAGGCTACACCTTC. This sequence encodes CSVEGLSGYTF. The V and J genes are TRBV29-1 and TRBJ1-2; D perhaps matches TRBD1 (5 bases). The CDR3 runs 11 residues. V lost 3 bases and J lost 8, with 10 bases in between. The germline CDR1 and CDR2 sequences are SQVTM and ANQGSEA.

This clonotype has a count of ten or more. The CDR3 protein is CASSLGTVGYTF. The CDR3, as DNA: TGTGCCAGCAGCCTAGGGACTGTTGGCTACACCTTC. The chain employs TRBV7-9 and TRBJ1-2; tentative D call: TRBD1 (5 bases). Between the trimmed V and J ends, which lost 5 bases and 7 bases, there was a span of 11 bases. Looked up from germline, CDR1 is SEHNR and CDR2 is FQNEAQ (reference sequence). The CDR3 is 12 residues long.

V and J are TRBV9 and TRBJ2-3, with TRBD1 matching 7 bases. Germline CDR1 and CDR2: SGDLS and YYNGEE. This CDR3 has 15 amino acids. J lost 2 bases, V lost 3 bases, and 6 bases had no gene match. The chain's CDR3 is CASSGQGGITDTQYF. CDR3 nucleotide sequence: TGTGCCAGCAGCGGACAGGGTGGAATCACAGATACGCAGTATTTT.

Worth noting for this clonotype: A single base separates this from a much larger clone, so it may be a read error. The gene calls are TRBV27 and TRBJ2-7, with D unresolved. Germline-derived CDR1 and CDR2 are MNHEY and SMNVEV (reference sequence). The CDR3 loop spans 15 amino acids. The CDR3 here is CAGSLNVGSGHEQYF. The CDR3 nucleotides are TGTGCCGGCAGTTTAAACGTAGGATCGGGCCACGAGCAGTACTTC.

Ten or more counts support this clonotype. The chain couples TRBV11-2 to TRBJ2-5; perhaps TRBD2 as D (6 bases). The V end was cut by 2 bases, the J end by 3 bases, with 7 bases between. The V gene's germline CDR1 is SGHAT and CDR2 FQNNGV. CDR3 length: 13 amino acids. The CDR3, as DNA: TGTGCCAGCAGCTTAATAGCGGAAGAGACCCAGTACTTC. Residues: CASSLIAEETQYF.

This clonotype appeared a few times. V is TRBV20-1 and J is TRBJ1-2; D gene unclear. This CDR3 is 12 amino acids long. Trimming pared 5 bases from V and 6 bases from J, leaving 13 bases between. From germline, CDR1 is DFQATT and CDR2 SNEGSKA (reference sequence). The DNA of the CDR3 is TGCAGTGCTCCGAGTCGGGTCCATGGCTACACCTTC. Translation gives CSAPSRVHGYTF.

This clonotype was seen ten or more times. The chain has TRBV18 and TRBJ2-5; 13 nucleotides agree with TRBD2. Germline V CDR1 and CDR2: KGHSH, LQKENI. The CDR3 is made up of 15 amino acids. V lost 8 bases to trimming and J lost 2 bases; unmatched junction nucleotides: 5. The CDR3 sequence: CASSPLAGGQETQYF. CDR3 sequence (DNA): TGTGCCAGCAGCCCACTAGCGGGAGGGCAAGAGACCCAGTACTTC.

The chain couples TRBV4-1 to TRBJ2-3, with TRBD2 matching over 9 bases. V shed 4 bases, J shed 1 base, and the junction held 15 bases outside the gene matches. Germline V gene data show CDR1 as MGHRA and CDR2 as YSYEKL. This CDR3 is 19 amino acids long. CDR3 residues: CASSLRLAAIAGGTDTQYF. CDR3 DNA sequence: TGCGCCAGCAGCCTCCGACTAGCGGCTATAGCGGGTGGCACAGATACGCAGTATTTT.

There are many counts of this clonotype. In nucleotides, the CDR3 is TGTGCCAGCAGTTACCGCAGGGGAAACTCCTACGAGCAGTACTTC. Its translation: CASSYRRGNSYEQYF. The chain joins TRBV2 to TRBJ2-7, with D possibly matching TRBD1 (6 bases). CDR3 length: 15 amino acids. Trimming stripped 5 bases from V and 0 bases from J, with 14 bases between. The germline gives CDR1 SNHLY, CDR2 FYNNEI.

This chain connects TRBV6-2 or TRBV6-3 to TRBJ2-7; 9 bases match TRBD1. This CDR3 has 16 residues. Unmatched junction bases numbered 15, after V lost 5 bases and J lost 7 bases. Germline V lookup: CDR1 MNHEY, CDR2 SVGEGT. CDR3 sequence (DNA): TGTGCCAGCAGTGTTATTCGCGGGACAGGGCTCTTTGAGCAGTACTTC. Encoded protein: CASSVIRGTGLFEQYF.

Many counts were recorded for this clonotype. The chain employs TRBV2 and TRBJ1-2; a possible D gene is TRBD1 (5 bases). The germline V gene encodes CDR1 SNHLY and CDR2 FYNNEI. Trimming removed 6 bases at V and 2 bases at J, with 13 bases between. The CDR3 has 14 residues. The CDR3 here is CASSRWGENYGYTF. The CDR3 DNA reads TGTGCCAGCAGCCGATGGGGGGAGAACTATGGCTACACCTTC. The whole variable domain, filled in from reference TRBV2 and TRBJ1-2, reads EPEVTQTPSHQVTQMGQEVILRCVPISNHLYFYWYRQILGQKVEFLVSFYNNEISEKSEIFDDQFSVERPDGSNFTLKIRSTKLEDSAMYFCASSRWGENYGYTFGSGTRLTVV.

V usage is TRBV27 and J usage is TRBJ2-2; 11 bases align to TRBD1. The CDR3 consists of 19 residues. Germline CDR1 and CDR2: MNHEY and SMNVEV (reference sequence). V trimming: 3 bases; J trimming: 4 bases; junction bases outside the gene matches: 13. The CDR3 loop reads CASSFLPFPGQGVTGELFF. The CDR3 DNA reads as TGTGCCAGCAGTTTTTTGCCCTTCCCGGGACAGGGGGTCACCGGGGAGCTGTTTTTT.

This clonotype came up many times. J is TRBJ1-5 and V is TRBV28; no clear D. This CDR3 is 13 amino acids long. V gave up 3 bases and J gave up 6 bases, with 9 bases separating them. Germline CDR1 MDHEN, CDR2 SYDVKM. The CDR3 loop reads CASSLTYGQPQHF. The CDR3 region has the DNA TGTGCCAGCAGTTTGACGTACGGTCAGCCCCAGCATTTT.

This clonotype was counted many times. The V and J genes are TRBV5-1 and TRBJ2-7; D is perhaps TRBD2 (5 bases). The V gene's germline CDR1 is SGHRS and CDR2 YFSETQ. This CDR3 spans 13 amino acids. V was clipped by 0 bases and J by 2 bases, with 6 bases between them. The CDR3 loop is CASSLERAYEQYF. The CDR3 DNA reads TGCGCCAGCAGCTTGGAGAGGGCCTACGAGCAGTACTTC.

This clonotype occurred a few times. CDR3 bases: TGTGCCATCAGTGAGCCCAATAGCCAAGATACGCAGTATTTT. Translation: CAISEPNSQDTQYF. The J gene is TRBJ2-3, the V gene TRBV10-3; D is uncertain. The germline gives CDR1 ENHRY, CDR2 SYGVKD. Trimming removed 2 bases at V and 5 bases at J, with 11 bases between. CDR3 size: 14 residues.

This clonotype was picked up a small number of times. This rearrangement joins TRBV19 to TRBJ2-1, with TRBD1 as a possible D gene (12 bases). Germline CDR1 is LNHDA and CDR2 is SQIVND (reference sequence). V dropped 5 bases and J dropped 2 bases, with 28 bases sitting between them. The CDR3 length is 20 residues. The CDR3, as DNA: TGTGCCAGTAGTTGGGACAGGGGGCTAGCGGGAGGTTGGGCCTACAATGAGCAGTTCTTC. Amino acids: CASSWDRGLAGGWAYNEQFF.

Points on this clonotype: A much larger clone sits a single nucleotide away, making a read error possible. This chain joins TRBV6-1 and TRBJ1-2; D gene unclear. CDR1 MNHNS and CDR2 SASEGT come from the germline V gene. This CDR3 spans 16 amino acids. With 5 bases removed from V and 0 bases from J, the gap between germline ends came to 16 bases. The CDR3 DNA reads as TGTGCCAGCAGTTATCGCTCAGCAGTCTCTAACTATGGCTACACCTTC. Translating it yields CASSYRSAVSNYGYTF.